The clone carrying this TCR beta chain was seen a handful of times. TCRbeta library construction was performed incorporating unique molecular identifiers. TCRdb re-called the PCR reads through MiXCR, storing one row per CDR3 protein. The data show over 150,000 distinct CDR3 sequences, roughly 6.6% seen once. The sample originates from a study of T-cell reconstitution after alpha-beta-depleted transplantation in children. This CDR3 contains 17 residues. V trimming: 5 bases; J trimming: 3 bases; junction bases outside the gene matches: 15. Germline V gene lookup returns CDR1 SEHNR and CDR2 FQNEAQ (reference sequence).

The TCR sequence derives from a boy between 2 and 15 years old with acute lymphoblastic leukemia, due to receive a stem cell transplant. Source: PBMCs, taken before TCRalphabeta/CD19-depleted stem cell transplant. The rearrangement joins TRBV7-9 to TRBJ2-7; 8 nucleotides line up with TRBD2. CDR3 sequence: CASSQRVAGPINYEQYF. The CDR3 region has the DNA TGTGCCAGCAGCCAGCGGGTAGCGGGACCTATAAACTACGAGCAGTACTTC.